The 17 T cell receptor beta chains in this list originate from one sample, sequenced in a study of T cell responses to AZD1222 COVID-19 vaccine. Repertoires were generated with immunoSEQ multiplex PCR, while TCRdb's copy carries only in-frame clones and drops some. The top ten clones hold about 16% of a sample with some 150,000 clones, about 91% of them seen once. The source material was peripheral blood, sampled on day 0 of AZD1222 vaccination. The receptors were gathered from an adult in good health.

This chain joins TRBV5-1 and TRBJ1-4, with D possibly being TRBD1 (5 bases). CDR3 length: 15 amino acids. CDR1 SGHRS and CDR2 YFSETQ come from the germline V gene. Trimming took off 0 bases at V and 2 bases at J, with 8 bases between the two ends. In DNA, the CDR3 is TGCGCCAGCAGCTTGGCCAGGGCCACTAATGAAAAACTGTTTTTT. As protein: CASSLARATNEKLFF.

The CDR3 loop is CASSFQGALSEKLFF. In DNA, the CDR3 is TGTGCCAGCAGCTTCCAGGGGGCGCTCAGTGAAAAACTGTTTTTT. This sequence joins TRBV7-2 and TRBJ1-4; 8 bases line up with TRBD1. Germline CDR1 is SGHTA and CDR2 is FQGNSA. The CDR3 sequence is 15 residues long. Germline trimming cut 3 bases from V and 7 bases from J; bases unmatched to any gene: 7. The complete variable domain, with remaining parts taken from reference TRBV7-2 and TRBJ1-4, reads GAGVSQSPSNKVTEKGKDVELRCDPISGHTALYWYRQSLGQGLEFLIYFQGNSAPDKSGLPSDRFSAERTGGSVSTLTIQRTQQEDSAVYLCASSFQGALSEKLFFGSGTQLSVL.

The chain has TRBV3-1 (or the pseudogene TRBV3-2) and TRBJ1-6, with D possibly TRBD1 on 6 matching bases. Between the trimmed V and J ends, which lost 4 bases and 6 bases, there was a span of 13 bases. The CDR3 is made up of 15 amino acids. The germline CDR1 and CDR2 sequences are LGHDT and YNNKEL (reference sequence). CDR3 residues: CASSPAGTSNSPLHF. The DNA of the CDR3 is TGTGCCAGCAGCCCGGCCGGGACATCTAATTCACCCCTCCACTTT.

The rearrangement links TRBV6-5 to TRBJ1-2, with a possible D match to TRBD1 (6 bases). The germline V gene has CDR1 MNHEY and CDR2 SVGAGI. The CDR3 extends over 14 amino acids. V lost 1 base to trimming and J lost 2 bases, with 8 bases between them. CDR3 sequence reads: CASSYFTGNYGYTF. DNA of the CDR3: TGTGCCAGCAGTTACTTTACAGGGAACTATGGCTACACCTTC.

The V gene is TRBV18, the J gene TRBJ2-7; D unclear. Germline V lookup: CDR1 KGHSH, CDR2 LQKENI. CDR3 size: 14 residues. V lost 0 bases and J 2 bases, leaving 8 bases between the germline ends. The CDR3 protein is CASSPPSYTYEQYF. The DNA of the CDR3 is TGTGCCAGCTCACCACCGTCGTATACCTACGAGCAGTACTTC.

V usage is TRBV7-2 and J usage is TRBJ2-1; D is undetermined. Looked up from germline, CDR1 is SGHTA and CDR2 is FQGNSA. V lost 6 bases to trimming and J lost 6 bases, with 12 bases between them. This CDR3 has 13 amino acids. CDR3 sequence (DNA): TGTGCCAGCAGTTCTCCCGGCGTCAATGAGCAGTTCTTC. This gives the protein CASSSPGVNEQFF.

The CDR3 protein is CASSLRGLEQYF. The CDR3 region has the DNA TGCGCCAGCAGCTTACGGGGACTCGAGCAGTACTTC. The chain is built from TRBV5-1 and TRBJ2-7; D is possibly TRBD2 (6 bases). Trimming pared 2 bases from V and 6 bases from J, leaving 9 bases between. The CDR3 runs 12 residues. Germline values: CDR1 SGHRS, CDR2 YFSETQ.

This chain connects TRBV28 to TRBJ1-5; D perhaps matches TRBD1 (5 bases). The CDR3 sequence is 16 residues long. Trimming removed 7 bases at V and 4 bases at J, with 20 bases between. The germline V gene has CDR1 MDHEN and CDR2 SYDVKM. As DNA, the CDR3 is TGTGCCAGCAAAGGGGACGGGGAGGGACGAAATCAGCCCCAGCATTTT. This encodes CASKGDGEGRNQPQHF.

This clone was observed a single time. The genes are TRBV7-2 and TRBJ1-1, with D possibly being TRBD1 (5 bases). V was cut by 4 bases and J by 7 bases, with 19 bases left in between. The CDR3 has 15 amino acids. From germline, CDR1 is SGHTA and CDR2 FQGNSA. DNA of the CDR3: TGTGCCAGCAGCTCTTCCCGGGTAGGGGCCGATGAAGCTTTCTTT. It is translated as CASSSSRVGADEAFF.

CDR3 nucleotides: TGCGCCAGCAGCCAGCTCACAGGTGAGGCTCGGGAAAGGACCCCCTATGGCTACACCTTC. Protein product: CASSQLTGEARERTPYGYTF. This rearrangement joins TRBV4-1 to TRBJ1-2; the D gene is possibly TRBD1 (5 bases). CDR3 length equals 20 residues. The germline V and J ends were trimmed by 3 bases and 4 bases, with 30 bases remaining between them. Germline CDR1 MGHRA, CDR2 YSYEKL.

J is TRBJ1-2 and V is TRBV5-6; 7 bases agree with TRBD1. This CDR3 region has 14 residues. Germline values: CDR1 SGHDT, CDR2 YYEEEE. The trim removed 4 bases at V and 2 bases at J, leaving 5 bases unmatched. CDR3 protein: CASSATGLNYGYTF. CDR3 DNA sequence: TGTGCCAGCAGCGCGACAGGGTTAAACTATGGCTACACCTTC.

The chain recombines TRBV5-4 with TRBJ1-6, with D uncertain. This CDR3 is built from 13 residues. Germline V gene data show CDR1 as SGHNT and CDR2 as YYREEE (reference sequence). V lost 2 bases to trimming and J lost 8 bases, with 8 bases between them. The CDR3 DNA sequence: TGTGCCAGCAGCTTTAGGGCAGATTCACCCCTCCACTTT. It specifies CASSFRADSPLHF.

CDR3 sequence reads: CASSEQLKDRDLGNTEAFF. The CDR3 DNA follows: TGCGCCAGCAGTGAACAACTAAAAGACAGGGATCTCGGGAACACTGAAGCTTTCTTT. The gene calls are TRBV10-1 and TRBJ1-1, with 7 nucleotides matching TRBD1. CDR3 size: 19 residues. With V trimmed by 3 bases and J by 1 base, 17 bases remained unmatched. Per the germline V gene, CDR1 is WNHNN and CDR2 is SYGVQD (reference sequence).

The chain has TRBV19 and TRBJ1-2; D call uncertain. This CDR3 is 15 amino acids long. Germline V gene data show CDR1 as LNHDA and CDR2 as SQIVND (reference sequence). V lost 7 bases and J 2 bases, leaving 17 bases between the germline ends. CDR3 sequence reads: CASNPIGPANYGYTF. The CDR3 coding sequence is TGTGCCAGTAACCCGATCGGACCGGCGAACTATGGCTACACCTTC.

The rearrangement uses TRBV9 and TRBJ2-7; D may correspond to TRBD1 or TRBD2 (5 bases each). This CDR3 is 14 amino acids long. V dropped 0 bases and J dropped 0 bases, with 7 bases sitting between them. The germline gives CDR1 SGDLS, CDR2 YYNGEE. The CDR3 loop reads CASSVEGSSYEQYF. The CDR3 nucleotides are TGTGCCAGCAGCGTAGAGGGGAGCTCCTACGAGCAGTACTTC. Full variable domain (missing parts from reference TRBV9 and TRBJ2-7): DSGVTQTPKHLITATGQRVTLRCSPRSGDLSVYWYQQSLDQGLQFLIQYYNGEERAKGNILERFSAQQFPDLHSELNLSSLELGDSALYFCASSVEGSSYEQYFGPGTRLTVT.

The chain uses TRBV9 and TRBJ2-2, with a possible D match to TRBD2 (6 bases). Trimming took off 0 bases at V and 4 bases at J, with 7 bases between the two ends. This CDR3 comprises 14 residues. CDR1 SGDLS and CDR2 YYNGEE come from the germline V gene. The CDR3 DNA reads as TGTGCCAGCAGCGTAGTGGGGGGCACCGGGGAGCTGTTTTTT. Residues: CASSVVGGTGELFF.

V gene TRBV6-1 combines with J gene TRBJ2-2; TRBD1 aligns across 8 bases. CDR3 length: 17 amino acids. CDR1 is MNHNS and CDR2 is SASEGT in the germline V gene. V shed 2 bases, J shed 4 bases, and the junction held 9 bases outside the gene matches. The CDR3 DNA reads TGTGCCAGCAGTGAACGCGACAGGGGTGCTCTCACCGGGGAGCTGTTTTTT. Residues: CASSERDRGALTGELFF.